This paragraph covers one T cell receptor (beta chain) sequence. Its antigen is unknown. These data originate in a study of Ad26.COV2.S vaccination and SARS-CoV-2 variants. Study findings and constraints: Vaccinees reportedly had broad spike-specific CD8+ and CD4+ T cell responses. Vaccine and placebo recipients had comparable breadth of non-spike TCRs.

Data came from immunoSEQ multiplex PCR; TCRdb stores just in-frame clones and leaves some out. The sample consists of hundreds of thousands of clones, about 91% of them appearing once. The sequence derives from a human donor who had recovered from COVID-19. The sample consisted of peripheral blood, taken after recovery from COVID-19.

The CDR3 DNA is TGTGCCAGCAGCTCGTCTAGCGGGGGTTACGAGCAGTACTTC. This gives the protein CASSSSSGGYEQYF. The rearrangement uses TRBV11-2 and TRBJ2-7; 10 bases are shared with TRBD2. The germline V gene has CDR1 SGHAT and CDR2 FQNNGV. The CDR3 has 14 amino acids. V was clipped by 4 bases and J by 4 bases; unmatched bases: 4.